These 26 T cell receptor beta chains were all obtained from the same sample, sequenced in a study. Via MiXCR, TCRdb re-called the RT-PCR reads, giving one row per CDR3 protein. The sample includes 550,000 to 750,000 distinct CDR3 sequences, 11% to 15% of them seen just once. The sequencing input was memory CD4+ T cells from blood. The receptor source for this set is a female donor in good health, serving as a healthy control.

At least ten counts were recorded for this clonotype. The rearrangement joins TRBV4-2 to TRBJ2-7; perhaps D is TRBD1 or TRBD2 (5 bases each). CDR3 size: 16 residues. V shed 4 bases and J shed 3 bases, with 19 bases lying between them. Germline V gene lookup returns CDR1 LGHNA and CDR2 YNFKEQ. CDR3 region: CASSLDPKGTIYEQYF. The CDR3 nucleotides read TGTGCCAGCAGCCTCGACCCCAAGGGGACGATCTACGAGCAGTACTTC.

This clonotype was counted only a few times. This chain joins TRBV20-1 and TRBJ1-2; 9 nucleotides match TRBD1. From germline, CDR1 is DFQATT and CDR2 SNEGSKA (reference sequence). Germline trimming cut 5 bases from V and 3 bases from J; bases unmatched to any gene: 7. CDR3 length: 14 residues. The CDR3 here is CSAERQGVDYGYTF. The CDR3 region has the DNA TGCAGTGCTGAGAGACAGGGGGTAGACTATGGCTACACCTTC.

In the case of this clonotype: A much larger clone lies a single base off, so this may be a read error. The gene calls are TRBV4-2 and TRBJ1-4, with D possibly matching TRBD1 (5 bases). This CDR3 is built from 18 residues. Trimming pared 8 bases from V and 0 bases from J, leaving 22 bases between. The germline CDR1 and CDR2 sequences are LGHNA and YNFKEQ. The CDR3 sequence: CASGRRLPDRATNEKLFF. In DNA form, the CDR3 reads TGTGCCAGCGGCCGAAGATTACCCGACAGAGCAACTAATGAAAAACTGTTTTTT.

The chain joins TRBV28 to TRBJ2-1; D gene uncertain. Germline CDR1 reads MDHEN; CDR2 reads SYDVKM. This CDR3 is 16 amino acids long. V shed 5 bases and J shed 0 bases, with 14 bases lying between them. The CDR3 here is CASSQNWGASYNEQFF. DNA for the CDR3: TGTGCCAGCAGTCAAAACTGGGGTGCCTCCTACAATGAGCAGTTCTTC.

The V and J genes are TRBV3-1 and TRBJ2-7; the D is unclear. The V end lost 1 base, the J end lost 0 bases, and 13 bases lay between the germline ends. This CDR3 region has 16 residues. Germline V gene sequence: CDR1 LGHDT, CDR2 YNNKEL (reference sequence). CDR3 coding DNA: TGTGCCAGCAGCCAAGCATCGGTCCGGAGCTCCTACGAGCAGTACTTC. This sequence encodes CASSQASVRSSYEQYF.

CDR3 loop: CSARGTTADNEKLFF. Here the CDR3 DNA reads TGCAGTGCTAGAGGGACGACGGCAGATAATGAAAAACTGTTTTTT. This chain joins TRBV20-1 and TRBJ1-4; D gene ambiguous. The length of the CDR3 is 15 residues. Germline V gives CDR1 DFQATT, CDR2 SNEGSKA (reference sequence). V shed 1 base and J shed 4 bases, with 13 bases lying between them.

This clonotype came up a few times. This sequence joins TRBV28 and TRBJ2-7; 11 bases agree with TRBD1. V shed 8 bases, J shed 1 base, and the junction held 10 bases outside the gene matches. CDR1 and CDR2 (germline): MDHEN, SYDVKM. The length of the CDR3 is 16 residues. CDR3 region: CASYGSGTGGSYEQYF. The CDR3 coding sequence is TGTGCCAGCTATGGGTCCGGGACAGGGGGATCCTACGAGCAGTACTTC.

This chain uses TRBV18 with TRBJ2-7, with 9 bases that match TRBD1. V trimming: 3 bases; J trimming: 2 bases; junction bases outside the gene matches: 17. The length of the CDR3 is 19 residues. Looked up from germline, CDR1 is KGHSH and CDR2 is LQKENI. Here the CDR3 reads CASSPSRDRVRALTYEQYF. The DNA for the CDR3 is TGTGCCAGCTCACCGTCCCGGGACAGGGTTCGGGCACTAACCTACGAGCAGTACTTC.

In its sample, this clonotype was seen many times. CDR3 in DNA: TGCAGCGCCGGACTAGCGGGATTCGCAGATACGCAGTATTTT. Its translation: CSAGLAGFADTQYF. V usage is TRBV29-1 and J usage is TRBJ2-3; 12 positions agree with TRBD2. This CDR3 is built from 14 residues. Germline V gene lookup returns CDR1 SQVTM and CDR2 ANQGSEA. V dropped 7 bases and J dropped 4; count of bases not matched to a gene: 6.

This clonotype was counted at least ten times. The CDR3 DNA is TGCAGTGCCCCAGATAACGCTGGGGCCAACGTCCTGACTTTC. This translates into CSAPDNAGANVLTF. This chain joins TRBV20-1 and TRBJ2-6; D unresolved. In germline, CDR1 is DFQATT, CDR2 SNEGSKA (reference sequence). The CDR3 is made up of 14 amino acids. The germline V and J ends were trimmed by 6 bases and 2 bases, with 11 bases remaining between them.

This clonotype was counted many times. This CDR3 is CSASGTGAGDTQYF. DNA for the CDR3: TGCAGTGCTAGCGGAACGGGAGCGGGAGATACGCAGTATTTT. The J gene is TRBJ2-3, the V gene TRBV20-1, with D possibly matching TRBD2 (6 bases). The CDR3 consists of 14 residues. Trimming stripped 3 bases from V and 5 bases from J, with 15 bases between. Germline V gene data show CDR1 as DFQATT and CDR2 as SNEGSKA (reference sequence).

This clonotype was seen a handful of times. The genes are TRBV27 and TRBJ2-7, with a possible D match to TRBD2 (5 bases). Trimming left V 3 bases short and J 6 bases short, with 12 bases between. The CDR3 consists of 13 residues. The germline CDR1 and CDR2 sequences are MNHEY and SMNVEV (reference sequence). The CDR3 reads CASSLRIRGEQYF. The CDR3 region has the DNA TGTGCCAGCAGTTTGCGGATCCGGGGCGAGCAGTACTTC.

This clonotype was seen a handful of times. DNA of the CDR3: TGCAGCGCAAACCCACAGGGGAACACTGAAGCTTTCTTT. Protein product: CSANPQGNTEAFF. The chain is built from TRBV29-1 and TRBJ1-1; D possibly corresponds to TRBD1 (6 bases). Trimming removed 7 bases from V and 1 base from J, with 13 bases in between. The CDR3 sequence is 13 residues long. Germline V gene data show CDR1 as SQVTM and CDR2 as ANQGSEA.

At least ten counts were recorded for this clonotype. J is TRBJ2-5 and V is TRBV5-1, with a tentative D call TRBD1 (5 bases). From germline, CDR1 is SGHRS and CDR2 YFSETQ. V was trimmed by 4 bases and J by 3 bases, leaving 13 bases between them. CDR3 size: 14 residues. The CDR3 is CASSDVSGKETQYF. CDR3 DNA sequence: TGCGCCAGCAGCGATGTCTCAGGGAAAGAGACCCAGTACTTC. Variable domain in full (rest from reference TRBV5-1 and TRBJ2-5): KAGVTQTPRYLIKTRGQQVTLSCSPISGHRSVSWYQQTPGQGLQFLFEYFSETQRNKGNFPGRFSGRQFSNSRSEMNVSTLELGDSALYLCASSDVSGKETQYFGPGTRLLVL.

This clonotype was counted between two and nine times. V and J are TRBV5-5 and TRBJ2-1; weak D call: TRBD1 (5 bases). Germline CDR1 SGHKS, CDR2 YYEKEE (reference sequence). Trimming removed 0 bases from V and 3 bases from J, with 10 bases in between. The CDR3 has 15 amino acids. Here the CDR3 reads CASSLGQGFYNEQFF. For the CDR3, the DNA is TGTGCCAGCAGCTTGGGGCAGGGATTCTACAATGAGCAGTTCTTC.

The chain is built from TRBV7-2 and TRBJ1-4; possibly TRBD1 for D (6 bases). V was shortened by 4 bases and J by 3 bases, with 15 bases between the two germline ends. The CDR3 sequence is 16 residues long. Germline V gene data show CDR1 as SGHTA and CDR2 as FQGNSA. The CDR3 region has the DNA TGTGCCAGCAGCTCCCAATCGGGGGGGCCTAATGAAAAACTGTTTTTT. Its protein product is CASSSQSGGPNEKLFF.

The chain uses TRBV3-1 and TRBJ2-3; D is unclear. The CDR3 totals 15 residues. V was shortened by 3 bases and J by 1 base, with 11 bases between the two germline ends. Germline CDR1 and CDR2: LGHDT and YNNKEL (reference sequence). The CDR3 DNA reads as TGTGCCAGCAGCCATGGGGTCCTGGGCACAGATACGCAGTATTTT. As protein: CASSHGVLGTDTQYF.

This clonotype has a count of ten or more. The chain carries TRBV4-2 and TRBJ2-1; no definite D call. Germline values: CDR1 LGHNA, CDR2 YNFKEQ. The length of the CDR3 is 15 residues. V was shortened by 0 bases and J by 8 bases, with 14 bases between the two germline ends. DNA for the CDR3: TGTGCCAGCAGCCAAGATCTATCGGGTATCTATGAGCAGTTCTTC. This codes for CASSQDLSGIYEQFF.

The V call is TRBV7-9, the J call TRBJ1-5; D not certain. Germline lookup yields CDR1 SEHNR and CDR2 FQNEAQ (reference sequence). CDR3 length: 16 residues. Trimming took off 3 bases at V and 4 bases at J, with 16 bases between the two ends. CDR3 protein: CASSFGSVLSNQPQHF. In DNA form, the CDR3 reads TGTGCCAGCAGCTTTGGGTCCGTCCTTAGTAATCAGCCCCAGCATTTT.

This clonotype has only a few counts. The chain joins TRBV9 to TRBJ1-3; 7 bases are a match to TRBD1. The CDR3 has 15 residues. The V gene's germline CDR1 is SGDLS and CDR2 YYNGEE. V shed 0 bases, J shed 1 base, and the junction held 1 base outside the gene matches. CDR3 coding DNA: TGTGCCAGCAGCGTAGAGACAGGGTCTGGAAACACCATATATTTT. This gives the protein CASSVETGSGNTIYF. The complete variable domain, with remaining parts taken from reference TRBV9 and TRBJ1-3, reads DSGVTQTPKHLITATGQRVTLRCSPRSGDLSVYWYQQSLDQGLQFLIQYYNGEERAKGNILERFSAQQFPDLHSELNLSSLELGDSALYFCASSVETGSGNTIYFGEGSWLTVV.

This clonotype was found many times. This sequence joins TRBV9 and TRBJ2-3, with a tentative D call TRBD2 (5 bases). V lost 4 bases and J lost 2, with 17 bases in between. This CDR3 is built from 16 residues. Germline V gene data show CDR1 as SGDLS and CDR2 as YYNGEE. CDR3: CASSPERRGVTDTQYF. CDR3 coding DNA: TGTGCCAGCAGCCCCGAGCGTCGGGGTGTCACAGATACGCAGTATTTT.

The chain recombines TRBV9 with TRBJ1-6; D remains unclear. The germline CDR1 and CDR2 sequences are SGDLS and YYNGEE. Trimming removed 4 bases from V and 7 bases from J, with 15 bases in between. This CDR3 comprises 15 residues. As DNA, the CDR3 is TGTGCCAGCAGCCCCCGCGGAGGGATGAATTCACCCCTCCACTTT. It encodes CASSPRGGMNSPLHF.

The J gene is TRBJ1-4, the V gene TRBV7-6; D gene unclear. CDR3 size: 14 residues. The germline V and J ends were trimmed by 6 bases and 0 bases, with 8 bases remaining between them. Germline assignment: CDR1 SGHVS and CDR2 FNYEAQ. CDR3 coding DNA: TGTGCCAGCAGTGCGGCTCCAACTAATGAAAAACTGTTTTTT. The encoded protein is CASSAAPTNEKLFF.

This clonotype was observed a few times. DNA for the CDR3: TGTGCCAGCAGCTCACAACAGGGGATCGGGGAGCTGTTTTTT. Amino acids: CASSSQQGIGELFF. V gene TRBV13 combines with J gene TRBJ2-2; 7 bases match TRBD1. J was trimmed by 7 bases and V by 4 bases; bases with no gene match: 6. CDR1 and CDR2 (germline): PRHDT, FYEKMQ (reference sequence). The CDR3 totals 14 residues.

This clonotype was seen a few times. DNA for the CDR3: TGTGCCACGGGGCAGGGGTTCACTGAAGCTTTCTTT. Its protein is CATGQGFTEAFF. The genes are TRBV7-8 and TRBJ1-1, with a weak D call TRBD1 (6 bases). The germline gives CDR1 SGHVS, CDR2 FQNEAQ. This CDR3 comprises 12 residues. Trimming took 10 bases from V and 4 from J, leaving 13 bases between them.

The genes are TRBV4-3 and TRBJ2-1; D possibly corresponds to TRBD2 (5 bases). Trimming cost V 1 base and J 7 bases, with 20 bases left between them. CDR3 length: 17 amino acids. Germline values: CDR1 LGHNA, CDR2 YSLEER. This CDR3 is CASSQGAVVGVSNEQFF. The DNA of the CDR3 is TGCGCCAGCAGCCAAGGAGCGGTTGTCGGGGTTAGTAATGAGCAGTTCTTC.